This T cell receptor beta chain derives from a study of response to subunit inactivated influenza vaccine. Study-wide results and limits: With each seasonal influenza vaccination, the authors suggested, few new T cells are recruited.

Details on this clonotype: Its antigen is still unknown.

The V and J ends lost 4 bases and 3 bases respectively, with 10 bases between them. The CDR3 runs 14 residues. CDR1 and CDR2 from the germline V gene are MNHEY and SMNVEV (reference sequence). In TCRdb, the RT-PCR reads were re-called with MiXCR into one record per CDR3 protein. Of 530,000 or so distinct CDR3 sequences listed, roughly 10% were seen once; the top ten hold about 9.4%. The sample consisted of PBMCs from blood, taken on the day of vaccination. This chain uses TRBV27 with TRBJ2-1, with D unresolved. The sequence was collected from a man aged 50-60 years who received an inactivated influenza vaccine. As DNA, the CDR3 is TGTGCCAGCAGTTCGTCTACACTCTACAATGAGCAGTTCTTC. As protein: CASSSSTLYNEQFF.